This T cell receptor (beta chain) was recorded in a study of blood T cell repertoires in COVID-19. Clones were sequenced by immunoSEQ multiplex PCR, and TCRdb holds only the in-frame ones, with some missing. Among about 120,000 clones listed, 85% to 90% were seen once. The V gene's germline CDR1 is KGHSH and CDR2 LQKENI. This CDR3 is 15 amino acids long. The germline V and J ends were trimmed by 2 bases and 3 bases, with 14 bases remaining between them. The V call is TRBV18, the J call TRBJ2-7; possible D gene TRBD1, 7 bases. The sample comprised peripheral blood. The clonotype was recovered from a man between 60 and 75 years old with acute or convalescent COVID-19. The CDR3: CASSPSAQGGYEQYF. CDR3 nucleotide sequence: TGTGCCAGCTCACCATCGGCGCAGGGGGGCTACGAGCAGTACTTC.